This entry features one T cell receptor beta chain sequence. Its antigen is undetermined. The data stem from a study of shared clonotypes between healthy human individuals. The study, taken as a whole, reports: A reduction in generation probabilities was seen for non-shared clonotypes relative to those shared by all four donors.

Donors had no recently reported acute infections or vaccinations and were HIV-negative. Into CD45RA+ naive and CD45RA-negative memory subsets, the CD4+ cells were split. Produced via immunoSEQ multiplex PCR; TCRdb's table is partial and in-frame only. The table lists 800,000 to 1,200,000 clones, 75% to 85% of them singletons, with under 0.6% in the top ten. The receptor comes from a man between 18 and 35 years old in good health. Some clones in this sample may be carry-over from other donors' samples. Sequenced input: memory CD4+ T cells from PBMCs. Subset specified: CD45RA-negative fraction.

CDR3 coding DNA: TGTGCCAGTAGCGCGAACAACTACAATGAGCAGTTCTTC. Translation gives CASSANNYNEQFF. The chain couples TRBV19 to TRBJ2-1; D is undetermined. Germline V gene lookup returns CDR1 LNHDA and CDR2 SQIVND (reference sequence). This CDR3 spans 13 amino acids. With 6 bases removed from V and 3 bases from J, the gap between germline ends came to 9 bases.